Listed below are T cell receptor beta chains from one sample, sequenced in a study of shared clonotypes between healthy human individuals. Sequencing used immunoSEQ multiplex PCR; TCRdb keeps in-frame clones, though not all of them. Of millions of clones in the sample, around 96% are singletons; the top ten hold approximately 1.2%. Material for sequencing was naive CD8+ T cells sorted from blood. These receptor sequences come from a young man in good health. Both conserved end residues are part of each CDR3. The D gene is left open where the match is weak.

D gene	V gene	J gene	CDR3 length	CDR3 protein	CDR3 DNA
.	TRBV7-6	TRBJ2-3	13	CASSSLGFDTQYF	TGTGCCAGCAGCTCACTAGGATTTGATACGCAGTATTTT
TRBD2	TRBV4-1	TRBJ2-7	13	CASSPPGRDEQYF	TGCGCCAGCAGCCCGCCCGGGAGGGACGAGCAGTACTTC
TRBD1	TRBV2	TRBJ1-1	13	CAKKTGPNTEAFF	TGTGCCAAGAAGACAGGGCCGAACACTGAAGCTTTCTTT
TRBD1	TRBV27	TRBJ2-5	14	CASSTTGSRETQYF	TGTGCCAGCAGTACGACAGGGTCGAGAGAGACCCAGTACTTC
.	TRBV28	TRBJ2-7	16	CASSHKEGPEAYEQYF	TGTGCCAGCAGCCACAAGGAGGGACCGGAAGCCTACGAGCAGTACTTC
.	TRBV27	TRBJ1-1	14	CASSPWSFNTEAFF	TGTGCCAGCAGTCCGTGGTCCTTTAACACTGAAGCTTTCTTT
TRBD1	TRBV28	TRBJ2-2	16	CASSPRQGVRTGELFF	TGTGCCAGCAGCCCCCGACAGGGGGTTAGAACCGGGGAGCTGTTTTTT
.	TRBV7-9	TRBJ1-4	16	CASSLVGGGWDEKLFF	TGTGCCAGCAGCTTAGTTGGCGGGGGATGGGATGAAAAACTGTTTTTT
TRBD1	TRBV25-1	TRBJ1-2	15	CASSEFGQGGYGYTF	TGTGCCAGCAGTGAATTTGGACAGGGGGGATATGGCTACACCTTC
TRBD2	TRBV4-3	TRBJ2-1	17	CASSQGTSGSSYNEQFF	TGCGCCAGCAGCCAAGGGACTAGCGGGAGCTCCTACAATGAGCAGTTCTTC
.	TRBV15	TRBJ1-1	13	CATSTSGATEAFF	TGTGCCACCAGCACCTCCGGGGCGACTGAAGCTTTCTTT
.	TRBV27	TRBJ2-1	13	CASSLGRANEQFF	TGTGCCAGCAGTTTGGGTAGGGCCAATGAGCAGTTCTTC
.	TRBV19	TRBJ2-7	12	CASSIRPYEQYF	TGTGCCAGTAGTATTCGACCTTACGAGCAGTACTTC
.	TRBV7-6	TRBJ2-7	13	CASSDRDFYEQYF	TGTGCCAGCAGCGACCGAGATTTTTACGAGCAGTACTTC
.	TRBV25-1	TRBJ1-1	13	CASSLGGDTEAFF	TGTGCCAGCAGTCTCGGGGGGGACACTGAAGCTTTCTTT
.	TRBV27	TRBJ2-6	18	CASSALSRSSSGANVLTF	TGTGCCAGCAGTGCGTTATCGAGATCGAGCTCTGGGGCCAACGTCCTGACTTTC
TRBD2	TRBV4-1	TRBJ2-2	16	CASSQVDERGDGELFF	TGCGCCAGCAGCCAAGTAGACGAGCGGGGAGACGGGGAGCTGTTTTTT